The TCR beta chain under discussion was sequenced for a study of blood T cell repertoires in COVID-19. Study as a whole: Researchers got acute and convalescent COVID-19 samples from the United States, Italy and Spain.

Participants spanned ages about 18 to 100 years and resided in 20 to 30 US areas. The germline gives CDR1 MNHEY, CDR2 SMNVEV (reference sequence). V dropped 3 bases and J dropped 5 bases, with 9 bases sitting between them. CDR3 length: 13 residues. Study processing details: By means of reference gene primer amplification, nucleated cell counts were estimated. The protocol was immunoSEQ multiplex PCR, while the TCRdb copy is restricted to in-frame clones and leaves out a portion. V and J calls and clone size are given by that table; D and trimming were obtained from the DNA. Seen here are about 260,000 clones, around 84% observed once, and the top ten hold 3.5% to 5%.

Sequencing was performed on PBMCs or T cells enriched from blood (not recorded which). The chain has TRBV27 and TRBJ2-3; maybe TRBD1 (6 bases). This TCR was recovered from a man aged 25 to 40 with acute COVID-19. The CDR3 here is CASSFQGRDTQYF. CDR3 DNA sequence: TGTGCCAGCAGTTTCCAGGGGCGAGATACGCAGTATTTT.